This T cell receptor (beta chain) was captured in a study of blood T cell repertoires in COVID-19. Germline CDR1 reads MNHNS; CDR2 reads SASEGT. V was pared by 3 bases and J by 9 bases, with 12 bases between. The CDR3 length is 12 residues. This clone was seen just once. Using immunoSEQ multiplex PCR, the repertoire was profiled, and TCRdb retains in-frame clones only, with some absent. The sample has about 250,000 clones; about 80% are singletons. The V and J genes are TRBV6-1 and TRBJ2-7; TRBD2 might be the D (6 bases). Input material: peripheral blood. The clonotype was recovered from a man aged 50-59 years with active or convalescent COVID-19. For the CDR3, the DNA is TGTGCCAGCAGTGATACCCAGGGAGGGCAGTACTTC. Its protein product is CASSDTQGGQYF.